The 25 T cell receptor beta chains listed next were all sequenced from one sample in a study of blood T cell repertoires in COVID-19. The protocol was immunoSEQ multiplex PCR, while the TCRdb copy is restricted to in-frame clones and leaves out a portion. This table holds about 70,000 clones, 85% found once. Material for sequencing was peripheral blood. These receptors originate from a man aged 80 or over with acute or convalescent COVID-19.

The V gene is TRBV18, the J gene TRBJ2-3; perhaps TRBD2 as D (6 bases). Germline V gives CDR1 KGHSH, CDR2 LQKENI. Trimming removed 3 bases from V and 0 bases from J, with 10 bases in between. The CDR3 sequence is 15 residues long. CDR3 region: CASSPSSGSTDTQYF. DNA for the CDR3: TGTGCCAGCTCACCTTCAAGCGGGAGCACAGATACGCAGTATTTT.

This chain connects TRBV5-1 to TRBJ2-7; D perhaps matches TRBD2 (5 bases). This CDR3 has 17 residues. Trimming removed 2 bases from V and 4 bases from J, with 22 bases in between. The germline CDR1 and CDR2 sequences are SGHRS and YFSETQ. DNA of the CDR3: TGCGCCAGCAGCTTTCTTGGGTGGGCCAGCGGAGAATACGAGCAGTACTTC. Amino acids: CASSFLGWASGEYEQYF. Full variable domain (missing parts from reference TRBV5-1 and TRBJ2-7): KAGVTQTPRYLIKTRGQQVTLSCSPISGHRSVSWYQQTPGQGLQFLFEYFSETQRNKGNFPGRFSGRQFSNSRSEMNVSTLELGDSALYLCASSFLGWASGEYEQYFGPGTRLTVT.

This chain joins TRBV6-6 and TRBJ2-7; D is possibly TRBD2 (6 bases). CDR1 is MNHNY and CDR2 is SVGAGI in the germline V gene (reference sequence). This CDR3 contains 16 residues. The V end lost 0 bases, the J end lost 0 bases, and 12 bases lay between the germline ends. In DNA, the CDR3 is TGTGCCAGCAGTTACTCGGGGGGAAGGAGCTCCTACGAGCAGTACTTC. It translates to CASSYSGGRSSYEQYF.

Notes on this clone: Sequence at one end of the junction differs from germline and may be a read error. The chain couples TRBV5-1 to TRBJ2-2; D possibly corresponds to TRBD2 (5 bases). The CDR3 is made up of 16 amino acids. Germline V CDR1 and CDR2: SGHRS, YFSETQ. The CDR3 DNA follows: TGCGCCAGCAGCTTGGAGAGGGTAGTGAACCCCGGGGAGCTGTTTTTT. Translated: CASSLERVVNPGELFF.

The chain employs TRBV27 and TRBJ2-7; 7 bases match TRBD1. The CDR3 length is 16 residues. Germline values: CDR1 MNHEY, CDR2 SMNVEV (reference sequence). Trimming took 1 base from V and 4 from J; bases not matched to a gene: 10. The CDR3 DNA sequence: TGTGCCAGCAGTTTATTTGGGCCGGGACAGTCGTACGAGCAGTACTTC. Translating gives CASSLFGPGQSYEQYF.

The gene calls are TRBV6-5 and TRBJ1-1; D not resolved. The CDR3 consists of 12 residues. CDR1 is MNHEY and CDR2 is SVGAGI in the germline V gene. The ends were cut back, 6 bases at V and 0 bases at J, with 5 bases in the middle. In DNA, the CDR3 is TGTGCCAGCAGACAGATGAACACTGAAGCTTTCTTT. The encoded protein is CASRQMNTEAFF.

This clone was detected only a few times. In DNA form, the CDR3 reads TGCGCCAGCAGTGGACAGGGGGAGATTACTGAAGCTTTCTTT. This sequence encodes CASSGQGEITEAFF. This chain connects TRBV10-1 to TRBJ1-1; 9 nucleotides line up with TRBD1. The CDR3 runs to 14 residues. Looked up from germline, CDR1 is WNHNN and CDR2 is SYGVQD (reference sequence). The junction had 5 bases not matched to a gene; V was cut back by 4 bases and J by 5 bases.

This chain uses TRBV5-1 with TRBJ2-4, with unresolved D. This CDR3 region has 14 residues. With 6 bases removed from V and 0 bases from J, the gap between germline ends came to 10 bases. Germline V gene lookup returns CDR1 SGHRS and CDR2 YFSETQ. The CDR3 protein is CASKFGLAKNIQYF. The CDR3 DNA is TGCGCCAGCAAGTTTGGGCTAGCCAAAAACATTCAGTACTTC.

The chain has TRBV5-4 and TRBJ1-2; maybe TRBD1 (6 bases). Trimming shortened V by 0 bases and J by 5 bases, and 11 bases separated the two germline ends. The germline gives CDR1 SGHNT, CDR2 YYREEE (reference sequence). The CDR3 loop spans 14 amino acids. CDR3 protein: CASSLEGTRYGYTF. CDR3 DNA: TGTGCCAGCAGCTTGGAGGGGACACGGTATGGCTACACCTTC.

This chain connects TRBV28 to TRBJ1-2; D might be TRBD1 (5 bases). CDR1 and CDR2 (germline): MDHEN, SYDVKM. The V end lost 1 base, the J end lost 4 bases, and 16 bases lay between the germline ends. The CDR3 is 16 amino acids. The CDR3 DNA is TGTGCCAGCAGTTTATTATTATTCCATGGGGCCTATGGCTACACCTTC. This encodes CASSLLLFHGAYGYTF.

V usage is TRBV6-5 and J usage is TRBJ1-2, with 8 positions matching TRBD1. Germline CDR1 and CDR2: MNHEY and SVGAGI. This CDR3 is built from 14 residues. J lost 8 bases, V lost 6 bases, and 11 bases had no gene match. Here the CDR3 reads CASSAGGANDGYTF. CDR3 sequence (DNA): TGTGCCAGCAGCGCAGGGGGCGCGAATGACGGCTACACCTTC.

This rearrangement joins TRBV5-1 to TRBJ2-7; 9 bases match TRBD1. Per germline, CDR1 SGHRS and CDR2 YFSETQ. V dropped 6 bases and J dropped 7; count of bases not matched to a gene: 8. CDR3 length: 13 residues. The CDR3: CASTRDRVEEQYF. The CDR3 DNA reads TGCGCCAGCACCCGGGACAGGGTTGAAGAGCAGTACTTC.

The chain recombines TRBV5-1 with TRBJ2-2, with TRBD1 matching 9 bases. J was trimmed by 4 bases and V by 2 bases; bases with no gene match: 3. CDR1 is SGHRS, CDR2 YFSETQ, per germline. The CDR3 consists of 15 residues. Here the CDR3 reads CASSLTGGSTGELFF. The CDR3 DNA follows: TGCGCCAGCAGCTTAACAGGGGGCAGCACCGGGGAGCTGTTTTTT.

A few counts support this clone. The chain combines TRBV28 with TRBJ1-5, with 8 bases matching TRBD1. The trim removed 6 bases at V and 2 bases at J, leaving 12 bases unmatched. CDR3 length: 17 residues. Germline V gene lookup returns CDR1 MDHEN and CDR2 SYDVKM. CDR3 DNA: TGTGCCAGCAGAACATCCGGGACAGGCAATCGCAATCAGCCCCAGCATTTT. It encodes CASRTSGTGNRNQPQHF.

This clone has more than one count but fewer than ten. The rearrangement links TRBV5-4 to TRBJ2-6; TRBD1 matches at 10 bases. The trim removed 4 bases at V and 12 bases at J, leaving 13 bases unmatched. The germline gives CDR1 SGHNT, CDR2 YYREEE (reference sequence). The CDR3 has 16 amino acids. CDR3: CASSRKSGQGFGVLTF. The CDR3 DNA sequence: TGTGCCAGCAGCAGGAAATCGGGACAGGGGTTCGGCGTCCTGACTTTC.

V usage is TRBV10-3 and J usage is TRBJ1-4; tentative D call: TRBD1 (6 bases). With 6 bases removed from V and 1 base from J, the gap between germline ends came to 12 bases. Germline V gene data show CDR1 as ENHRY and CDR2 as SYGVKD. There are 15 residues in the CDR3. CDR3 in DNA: TGTGCCATCAGGGGAATCAGGGGAACTAATGAAAAACTGTTTTTT. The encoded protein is CAIRGIRGTNEKLFF.

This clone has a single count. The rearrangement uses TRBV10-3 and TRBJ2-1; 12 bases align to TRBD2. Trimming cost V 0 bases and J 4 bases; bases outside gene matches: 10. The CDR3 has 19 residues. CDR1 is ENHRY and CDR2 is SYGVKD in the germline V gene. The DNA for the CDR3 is TGTGCCATCAGTGAGTCTGAGGGGCTAGCGGGAGGGCAGTACAATGAGCAGTTCTTC. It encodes CAISESEGLAGGQYNEQFF.

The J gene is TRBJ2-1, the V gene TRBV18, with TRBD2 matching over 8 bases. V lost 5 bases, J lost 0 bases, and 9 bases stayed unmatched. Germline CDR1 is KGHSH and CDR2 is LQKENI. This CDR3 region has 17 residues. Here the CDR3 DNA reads TGTGCCAGCTCAAAACGGGAAAGCGGGAGCTCCTACAATGAGCAGTTCTTC. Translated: CASSKRESGSSYNEQFF.

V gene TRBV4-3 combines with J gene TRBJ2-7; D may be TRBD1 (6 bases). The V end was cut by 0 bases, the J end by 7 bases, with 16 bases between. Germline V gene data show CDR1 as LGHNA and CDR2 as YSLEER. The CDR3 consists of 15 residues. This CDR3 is CASSQELGQGWEQYF. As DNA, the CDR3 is TGCGCCAGCAGCCAAGAGTTGGGGCAGGGGTGGGAGCAGTACTTC.

As DNA, the CDR3 is TGTGCCAGCGTGGGAGGGACAGGGGTATACGAGCAGTACTTC. The encoded protein is CASVGGTGVYEQYF. This sequence joins TRBV2 and TRBJ2-7, with 10 bases that match TRBD1. V dropped 8 bases and J dropped 4; count of bases not matched to a gene: 8. The V gene's germline CDR1 is SNHLY and CDR2 FYNNEI. The CDR3 length is 14 residues.

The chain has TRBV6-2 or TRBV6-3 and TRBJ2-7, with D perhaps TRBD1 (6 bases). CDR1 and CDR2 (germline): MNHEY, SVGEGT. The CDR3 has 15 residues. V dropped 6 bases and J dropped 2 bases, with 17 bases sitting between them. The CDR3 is CASSHHRDQTYEQYF. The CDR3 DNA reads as TGTGCCAGCAGCCACCACAGGGACCAGACCTACGAGCAGTACTTC.

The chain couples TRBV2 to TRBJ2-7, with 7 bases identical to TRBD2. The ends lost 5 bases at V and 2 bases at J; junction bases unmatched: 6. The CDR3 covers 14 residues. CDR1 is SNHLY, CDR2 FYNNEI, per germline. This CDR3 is CASSRLAVTYEQYF. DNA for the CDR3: TGTGCCAGCAGTCGACTAGCTGTAACCTACGAGCAGTACTTC.

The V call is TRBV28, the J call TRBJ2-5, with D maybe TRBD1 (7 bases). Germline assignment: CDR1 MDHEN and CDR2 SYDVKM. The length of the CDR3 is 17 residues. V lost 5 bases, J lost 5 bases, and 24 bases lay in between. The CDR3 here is CASSRYAAGQFGETQYF. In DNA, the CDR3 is TGTGCCAGCAGTCGATATGCCGCGGGACAGTTCGGGGAGACCCAGTACTTC.

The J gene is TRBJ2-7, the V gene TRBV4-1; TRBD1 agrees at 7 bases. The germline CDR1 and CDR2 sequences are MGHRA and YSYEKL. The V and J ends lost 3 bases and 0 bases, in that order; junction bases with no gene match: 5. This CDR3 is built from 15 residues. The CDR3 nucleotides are TGCGCCAGCAGCCAGGCTTGGGACAGCTCCTACGAGCAGTACTTC. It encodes CASSQAWDSSYEQYF.

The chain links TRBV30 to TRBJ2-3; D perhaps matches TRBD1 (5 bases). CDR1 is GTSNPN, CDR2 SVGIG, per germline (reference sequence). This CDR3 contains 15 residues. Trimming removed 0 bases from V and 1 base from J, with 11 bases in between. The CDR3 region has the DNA TGTGCCTGGAGTGTACGTGGGGCCCGCACAGATACGCAGTATTTT. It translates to CAWSVRGARTDTQYF.